Listed below are T cell receptor beta chains from one sample, sequenced in a study of shared clonotypes between healthy human individuals. Sequencing was performed with immunoSEQ multiplex PCR; in TCRdb, only in-frame clones are kept and a portion is missing. This table holds approximately 1.9 million clones, 80% to 95% found once. The sample consisted of naive CD8+ T cells from PBMCs. These TCRs come from a man younger than 30 in good health. Some clones in this sample may be carry-over from other donors' samples. The CDR3 runs from the conserved cysteine through the conserved F or W.

j_call | v_call | cdr3_aa
TRBJ2-1 | TRBV5-1 | CASSLIGSGLAGAYNEQFF
TRBJ1-1 | TRBV5-4 | CASRMGVVAEAFF
TRBJ2-3 | TRBV5-6 | CASSFHTDTQYF
TRBJ1-3 | TRBV19 | CASTDTDSSGNTIYF
TRBJ2-1 | TRBV7-9 | CASSPQTSNEQFF
TRBJ1-2 | TRBV28 | CASSPMARADYGYTF
TRBJ2-7 | TRBV28 | CASNRDSPYEQYF
TRBJ2-7 | TRBV27 | CASSPRTGSYEQYF
TRBJ1-1 | TRBV6-1 | CASRRKDENTEAFF
TRBJ1-1 | TRBV28 | CASSRLEVYGSTEAFF
TRBJ2-5 | TRBV7-8 | CASSLAQGGSQETQYF
TRBJ1-2 | TRBV25-1 | CASSGGDRDRGDYGYTF
TRBJ2-3 | TRBV27 | CASSLAAGRAATQYF
TRBJ2-2 | TRBV9 | CASSVATNGRGQANTGELFF
TRBJ1-4 | TRBV9 | CASSGRKGHEKLFF
TRBJ2-1 | TRBV4-2 | CASSSLPAGGFGEGEQFF
TRBJ2-7 | TRBV7-6 | CASSLGPMAHYEQYF
TRBJ2-1 | TRBV28 | CASSRTSGARYNEQFF
TRBJ1-5 | TRBV19 | CASRIGGYLQPQHF
TRBJ2-7 | TRBV29-1 | CSVEQGASPYEQYF
TRBJ2-7 | TRBV11-2 | CASSLSPGQAIGGPEQYF
TRBJ1-1 | TRBV9 | CASSQGSEAFF
TRBJ2-1 | TRBV9 | CASSAPLGGTGNYNEQFF
TRBJ2-7 | TRBV27 | CASSPGTSGYEQYF
TRBJ2-7 | TRBV5-6 | CASSFGTYEQYF
TRBJ1-1 | TRBV29-1 | CSVESWARTEAFF
TRBJ1-4 | TRBV27 | CASSLSPTNEKLFF
TRBJ2-1 | TRBV29-1 | CSAPGWGADAFF
TRBJ1-5 | TRBV27 | CASSPSTGEVGQPQHF